The table lists the clone carrying this TCR beta chain with a few counts. MiXCR, run by TCRdb on the 5' RACE reads, gives a single entry per CDR3 protein. This sample has 350,000 or so distinct CDR3 sequences, with approximately 8.7% found just once. These data originate in a study of identical twins. Trimming shortened V by 7 bases and J by 9 bases, and 13 bases separated the two germline ends. The length of the CDR3 is 12 residues. Sequencing input: naive T cells sorted from blood. The genes are TRBV12-3 or TRBV12-4 and TRBJ2-1; a weak D match, TRBD2 (6 bases). This sequence was found in a woman aged 45-59 years in good health. The CDR3 sequence is CASTSGGVEQFF. The CDR3 DNA reads TGTGCCAGCACTTCCGGGGGAGTTGAGCAGTTCTTC.